This T cell receptor (beta chain) was identified during a study of T cell repertoires in cytomegalovirus infection. Study in general: Indicated by public TCR beta signatures were CMV infection and matching HLA type.

The CDR3 is made up of 13 amino acids. V was shortened by 5 bases and J by 6 bases, with 11 bases between the two germline ends. The germline gives CDR1 SGHVS, CDR2 FNYEAQ. TCRdb reprocessed the reads via MiXCR and lists one record per CDR3 protein. The sample carries 630,000 or so distinct CDR3 sequences, approximately 25% recorded once. This clonotype appeared many times. The clonotype originates from a human donor in good health (CMV status not recorded). Some clones in this sample may be carry-over from other donors' samples. The sequencing input was CD8+ T cells from PBMCs. The chain uses TRBV7-6 and TRBJ1-5; D uncertain. CDR3 DNA: TGTGCCAGCAGCCGCGGCGCAAGTCAGCCCCAGCATTTT. It yields the protein CASSRGASQPQHF.